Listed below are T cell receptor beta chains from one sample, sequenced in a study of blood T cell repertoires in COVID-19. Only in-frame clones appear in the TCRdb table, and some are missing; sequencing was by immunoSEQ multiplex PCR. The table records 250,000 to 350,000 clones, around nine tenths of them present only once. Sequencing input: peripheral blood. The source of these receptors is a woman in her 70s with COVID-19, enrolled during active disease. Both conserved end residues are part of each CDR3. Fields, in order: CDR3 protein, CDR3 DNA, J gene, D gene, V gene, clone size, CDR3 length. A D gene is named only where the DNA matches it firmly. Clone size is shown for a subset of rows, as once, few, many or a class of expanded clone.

CDR3 protein: CASSEAGGYGYTF
CDR3 DNA: TGTGCCAGCAGTGAAGCAGGGGGCTATGGCTACACCTTC
J gene: TRBJ1-2
D gene: -
V gene: TRBV6-1
clone size: -
CDR3 length: 13

CDR3 protein: CASSPKRPGTGGLGRVETQYF
CDR3 DNA: TGTGCCAGCAGCCCGAAACGCCCCGGGACAGGGGGCCTAGGCCGCGTGGAGACCCAGTACTTC
J gene: TRBJ2-5
D gene: TRBD1
V gene: TRBV14
clone size: -
CDR3 length: 21

CDR3 protein: CAWNRGNTEAFF
CDR3 DNA: TGTGCCTGGAACAGGGGGAACACTGAAGCTTTCTTT
J gene: TRBJ1-1
D gene: TRBD1
V gene: TRBV30
clone size: -
CDR3 length: 12

CDR3 protein: CASSSWTGNNEQFF
CDR3 DNA: TGCGCCAGCAGCTCGTGGACAGGGAACAATGAGCAGTTCTTC
J gene: TRBJ2-1
D gene: TRBD1
V gene: TRBV5-1
clone size: -
CDR3 length: 14

CDR3 protein: CASSFNRDNTEAFF
CDR3 DNA: TGTGCCAGCAGCTTTAACAGGGATAACACTGAAGCTTTCTTT
J gene: TRBJ1-1
D gene: -
V gene: TRBV5-5
clone size: -
CDR3 length: 14

CDR3 protein: CASSLVVTDAYEQYF
CDR3 DNA: TGTGCCAGCAGCTTAGTGGTGACAGATGCCTACGAGCAGTACTTC
J gene: TRBJ2-7
D gene: -
V gene: TRBV7-2
clone size: -
CDR3 length: 15

CDR3 protein: CASSRRPLGQGSRNTIYF
CDR3 DNA: TGTGCCAGCAGCCGCCGACCGCTGGGACAGGGAAGCAGAAACACCATATATTTT
J gene: TRBJ1-3
D gene: TRBD1
V gene: TRBV14
clone size: once
CDR3 length: 18

CDR3 protein: CASSLFQGAGNYGYTF
CDR3 DNA: TGTGCCAGCAGTTTATTTCAGGGGGCGGGAAACTATGGCTACACCTTC
J gene: TRBJ1-2
D gene: TRBD1
V gene: TRBV27
clone size: -
CDR3 length: 16

CDR3 protein: CASSQVTSTDTQYF
CDR3 DNA: TGTGCCAGCAGCCAGGTTACTAGCACAGATACGCAGTATTTT
J gene: TRBJ2-3
D gene: -
V gene: TRBV2
clone size: -
CDR3 length: 14

CDR3 protein: CATHRGTENTGELFF
CDR3 DNA: TGCGCCACTCACAGGGGGACCGAGAACACCGGGGAGCTGTTTTTT
J gene: TRBJ2-2
D gene: TRBD1
V gene: TRBV5-1
clone size: -
CDR3 length: 15

CDR3 protein: CASCPGTAAYEQYF
CDR3 DNA: TGTGCCAGCTGTCCCGGGACAGCGGCCTACGAGCAGTACTTC
J gene: TRBJ2-7
D gene: TRBD1
V gene: TRBV18
clone size: -
CDR3 length: 14

CDR3 protein: CAIEPGFPGGGTEAFF
CDR3 DNA: TGTGCCATCGAACCCGGATTCCCCGGCGGTGGCACTGAAGCTTTCTTT
J gene: TRBJ1-1
D gene: -
V gene: TRBV10-3
clone size: few
CDR3 length: 16

CDR3 protein: CASSPRGGQQGNTIYF
CDR3 DNA: TGTGCCAGCAGCCCTAGGGGGGGGCAACAAGGAAACACCATATATTTT
J gene: TRBJ1-3
D gene: -
V gene: TRBV7-9
clone size: -
CDR3 length: 16

CDR3 protein: CASKGTGPYEQYF
CDR3 DNA: TGTGCCAGCAAGGGGACAGGCCCCTACGAGCAGTACTTC
J gene: TRBJ2-7
D gene: TRBD1
V gene: TRBV6-5
clone size: -
CDR3 length: 13

CDR3 protein: CASSILGTSPTNIQYF
CDR3 DNA: TGTGCCAGTAGTATTCTTGGGACATCGCCTACGAACATTCAGTACTTC
J gene: TRBJ2-4
D gene: -
V gene: TRBV19
clone size: -
CDR3 length: 16

CDR3 protein: CSASSGSGNTIYF
CDR3 DNA: TGCAGTGCTAGTTCCGGGTCAGGAAACACCATATATTTT
J gene: TRBJ1-3
D gene: -
V gene: TRBV20-1
clone size: -
CDR3 length: 13

CDR3 protein: CASRQGGGEETQYF
CDR3 DNA: TGTGCCAGTAGGCAGGGCGGGGGGGAGGAGACCCAGTACTTC
J gene: TRBJ2-5
D gene: TRBD2
V gene: TRBV19
clone size: -
CDR3 length: 14

CDR3 protein: CASSYNSREQPQHF
CDR3 DNA: TGTGCCAGCAGTTATAACTCCAGGGAACAGCCCCAGCATTTT
J gene: TRBJ1-5
D gene: -
V gene: TRBV6-5
clone size: -
CDR3 length: 14

CDR3 protein: CASSSYRTGTAGTDTQYF
CDR3 DNA: TGTGCCAGCAGTTCGTATCGTACCGGGACAGCCGGCACAGATACGCAGTATTTT
J gene: TRBJ2-3
D gene: TRBD1
V gene: TRBV27
clone size: -
CDR3 length: 18

CDR3 protein: CSGTGLTGELFF
CDR3 DNA: TGCAGCGGGACAGGTTTAACCGGGGAGCTGTTTTTT
J gene: TRBJ2-2
D gene: TRBD1
V gene: TRBV29-1
clone size: -
CDR3 length: 12

CDR3 protein: CASSITGPGELFF
CDR3 DNA: TGTGCCAGTAGTATAACAGGGCCCGGGGAGCTGTTTTTT
J gene: TRBJ2-2
D gene: -
V gene: TRBV19
clone size: -
CDR3 length: 13

CDR3 protein: CASSTRDRGRSNEQFF
CDR3 DNA: TGTGCCAGCAGTACCCGGGACAGGGGGCGATCCAATGAGCAGTTCTTC
J gene: TRBJ2-1
D gene: TRBD1
V gene: TRBV27
clone size: -
CDR3 length: 16

CDR3 protein: CASSLGAGQGHEQYF
CDR3 DNA: TGTGCCAGCAGCTTAGGGGCCGGGCAGGGCCACGAGCAGTACTTC
J gene: TRBJ2-7
D gene: -
V gene: TRBV7-9
clone size: -
CDR3 length: 15

CDR3 protein: CASSPYGTGFGEQYF
CDR3 DNA: TGTGCCAGCTCCCCGTACGGGACAGGGTTTGGCGAGCAGTACTTC
J gene: TRBJ2-7
D gene: TRBD1
V gene: TRBV18
clone size: -
CDR3 length: 15

CDR3 protein: CASSGRQGNGYTF
CDR3 DNA: TGTGCCAGCAGCGGACGACAGGGGAATGGCTACACCTTC
J gene: TRBJ1-2
D gene: TRBD1
V gene: TRBV7-2
clone size: few
CDR3 length: 13

CDR3 protein: CASTFRTGGSTDTQYF
CDR3 DNA: TGTGCCAGCACTTTCCGGACAGGGGGCAGCACAGATACGCAGTATTTT
J gene: TRBJ2-3
D gene: TRBD1
V gene: TRBV5-6
clone size: -
CDR3 length: 16

CDR3 protein: CASSQKSGTGTPDTQYF
CDR3 DNA: TGTGCCAGCAGCCAAAAATCCGGGACAGGGACCCCAGATACGCAGTATTTT
J gene: TRBJ2-3
D gene: TRBD1
V gene: TRBV3-1/TRBV3-2
clone size: -
CDR3 length: 17

CDR3 protein: CASSFGSGTDTQYF
CDR3 DNA: TGTGCCAGCAGCTTCGGGTCCGGTACAGATACGCAGTATTTT
J gene: TRBJ2-3
D gene: -
V gene: TRBV5-6
clone size: -
CDR3 length: 14

CDR3 protein: CASSSGVQPQHF
CDR3 DNA: TGTGCCAGCAGTTCAGGGGTTCAGCCCCAGCATTTT
J gene: TRBJ1-5
D gene: -
V gene: TRBV27
clone size: -
CDR3 length: 12

CDR3 protein: CASSIALGTLYEQYF
CDR3 DNA: TGTGCCAGCAGCATAGCCCTTGGGACTTTATACGAGCAGTACTTC
J gene: TRBJ2-7
D gene: -
V gene: TRBV7-9
clone size: -
CDR3 length: 15

CDR3 protein: CASSLREAWTEQFF
CDR3 DNA: TGTGCCAGCAGCTTGAGGGAAGCGTGGACAGAGCAGTTCTTC
J gene: TRBJ2-1
D gene: -
V gene: TRBV5-4
clone size: -
CDR3 length: 14

CDR3 protein: CASTLTGISNQPQHF
CDR3 DNA: TGTGCCAGTACCCTGACAGGGATCAGCAATCAGCCCCAGCATTTT
J gene: TRBJ1-5
D gene: TRBD1
V gene: TRBV19
clone size: -
CDR3 length: 15

CDR3 protein: CASRQWQTYEQYF
CDR3 DNA: TGTGCCAGCAGGCAGTGGCAAACCTACGAGCAGTACTTC
J gene: TRBJ2-7
D gene: -
V gene: TRBV6-5
clone size: -
CDR3 length: 13

CDR3 protein: CASRPRGGTEAFF
CDR3 DNA: TGTGCCAGCAGGCCTCGAGGCGGCACTGAAGCTTTCTTT
J gene: TRBJ1-1
D gene: -
V gene: TRBV12-3/TRBV12-4
clone size: -
CDR3 length: 13

CDR3 protein: CASRRASAYNEQFF
CDR3 DNA: TGTGCCAGTAGGAGGGCTTCTGCCTACAATGAGCAGTTCTTC
J gene: TRBJ2-1
D gene: -
V gene: TRBV6-5
clone size: -
CDR3 length: 14

CDR3 protein: CASRGQSLSNQPQHF
CDR3 DNA: TGTGCCAGTCGTGGACAGTCCCTTAGCAATCAGCCCCAGCATTTT
J gene: TRBJ1-5
D gene: -
V gene: TRBV19
clone size: -
CDR3 length: 15

CDR3 protein: CAWSLPDRLNTEAFF
CDR3 DNA: TGTGCCTGGAGCCTCCCCGACAGGCTGAACACTGAAGCTTTCTTT
J gene: TRBJ1-1
D gene: -
V gene: TRBV30
clone size: -
CDR3 length: 15

CDR3 protein: CASSSLLGLARTDTQYF
CDR3 DNA: TGTGCCAGCAGCTCCTTGCTTGGACTAGCGCGCACAGATACGCAGTATTTT
J gene: TRBJ2-3
D gene: TRBD2
V gene: TRBV7-2
clone size: -
CDR3 length: 17

CDR3 protein: CAWSVADNQPQHF
CDR3 DNA: TGTGCCTGGAGTGTAGCTGACAATCAGCCCCAGCATTTT
J gene: TRBJ1-5
D gene: -
V gene: TRBV30
clone size: few
CDR3 length: 13

CDR3 protein: CASRQGGSGYGYTF
CDR3 DNA: TGTGCCAGCAGACAGGGGGGGAGCGGCTATGGCTACACCTTC
J gene: TRBJ1-2
D gene: TRBD1
V gene: TRBV2
clone size: few
CDR3 length: 14

CDR3 protein: CASSLNRPYEQYF
CDR3 DNA: TGTGCCAGCAGCTTAAACAGGCCCTACGAGCAGTACTTC
J gene: TRBJ2-7
D gene: -
V gene: TRBV7-2
clone size: -
CDR3 length: 13

CDR3 protein: CASSYGLADEQFF
CDR3 DNA: TGTGCCAGCAGTTATGGTCTAGCCGATGAGCAGTTCTTC
J gene: TRBJ2-1
D gene: -
V gene: TRBV6-5
clone size: -
CDR3 length: 13